Listed below are T cell receptor beta chains from one sample, sequenced in a study of OX40 agonist ivuxolimab in advanced cancers. Some clones are missing from TCRdb's copy, which holds only in-frame ones; the method was immunoSEQ multiplex PCR. The sample shows around 94,000 clones, roughly 90% of them seen only once. Sequencing used CD4+ or CD8+ T cells sorted from blood, obtained in a trial of the OX40 agonist ivuxolimab. The receptors stem from an adult with an advanced solid tumor such as melanoma, head and neck, liver or kidney cancer. CDR3s include the opening cysteine and the closing phenylalanine or tryptophan. A D gene is named only where the DNA matches it firmly. Size values are once, few and many counts, or a class for expanded clones, and some rows have none.

TRBJ1-1,few,TRBV9,TRBD1,CASSVSPGGNTEAFF,TGTGCCAGCAGCGTAAGTCCAGGGGGGAACACTGAAGCTTTCTTT
TRBJ2-1,.,TRBV11-2,.,CASRIDNEQFF,TGTGCCAGCAGGATCGACAATGAGCAGTTCTTC
TRBJ1-4,.,TRBV7-6,.,CASSREAATNEKLFF,TGTGCCAGCAGCCGGGAGGCAGCAACTAATGAAAAACTGTTTTTT
TRBJ2-3,once,TRBV19,.,CASSIGTSRDTQYF,TGTGCCAGTAGTATAGGCACTAGTCGAGATACGCAGTATTTT
TRBJ2-7,.,TRBV12-5,.,CASGLLPPAYHYEQYF,TGTGCTAGTGGTTTGCTACCCCCCGCGTACCACTACGAGCAGTACTTC
TRBJ2-1,.,TRBV10-3,.,CAISEPGMEQFF,TGTGCCATCAGTGAGCCGGGGATGGAGCAGTTCTTC
TRBJ1-1,few,TRBV30,.,CAWSVFGTNTEAFF,TGTGCCTGGAGTGTATTCGGGACGAACACTGAAGCTTTCTTT
TRBJ2-5,once,TRBV5-4,TRBD2,CASSLRGGFKGQETQYF,TGTGCCAGCAGCTTGCGCGGGGGGTTTAAGGGCCAAGAGACCCAGTACTTC
TRBJ2-7,.,TRBV21-1,.,CASSKGVGMPPVLGYEQYF,TGTGCCAGCAGCAAAGGTGTCGGGATGCCCCCCGTGCTGGGCTACGAGCAGTACTTC
TRBJ2-1,.,TRBV6-5,.,CASSYDRTNEQFF,TGTGCCAGCAGTTACGACAGAACCAATGAGCAGTTCTTC
TRBJ2-7,.,TRBV30,TRBD1,CAWNVGTGSYEQYF,TGTGCCTGGAATGTCGGGACAGGGTCCTACGAGCAGTACTTC
TRBJ2-7,.,TRBV11-2,.,CASSSRRTYEQYF,TGTGCCAGCAGCTCTCGACGGACCTACGAGCAGTACTTC
TRBJ2-1,.,TRBV19,.,CASSRETGRPNEQFF,TGTGCCAGTAGTAGGGAGACAGGGAGGCCCAATGAGCAGTTCTTC
TRBJ1-5,.,TRBV15,.,CATSRSWGSSQGQPQHF,TGTGCCACCAGCAGATCCTGGGGATCTTCCCAAGGTCAGCCCCAGCATTTT
TRBJ2-1,.,TRBV19,.,CASSSLPSPPNEQFF,TGTGCCAGTAGTTCCTTGCCCAGCCCCCCCAATGAGCAGTTCTTC
TRBJ2-5,.,TRBV27,TRBD2,CASTPVKASGRISQETQYF,TGTGCCAGCACCCCAGTTAAGGCTAGCGGGAGGATTAGCCAAGAGACCCAGTACTTC
TRBJ2-3,.,TRBV9,TRBD1,CASSVEGAAATDTQYF,TGTGCCAGCAGCGTAGAGGGGGCGGCAGCAACAGATACGCAGTATTTT
TRBJ2-7,.,TRBV7-9,.,CASSKGTYEQYF,TGTGCCAGCAGCAAAGGGACCTACGAGCAGTACTTC
TRBJ1-1,.,TRBV5-4,.,CASSLGGPEAFF,TGTGCCAGCAGCTTGGGGGGACCTGAAGCTTTCTTT
TRBJ2-5,.,TRBV12-5,.,CASGRGTETQYF,TGTGCTAGTGGCCGTGGGACAGAGACCCAGTACTTC
TRBJ2-7,.,TRBV2,.,CASNPRGRSYEQYF,TGTGCCAGCAATCCGAGGGGACGGTCGTACGAGCAGTACTTC
TRBJ2-7,.,TRBV4-1,TRBD2,CASTRGLAEYEQYF,TGCGCCAGCACCCGAGGACTAGCGGAGTACGAGCAGTACTTC
TRBJ2-5,.,TRBV2,.,CASSGEEGTGETQYF,TGTGCCAGCAGTGGAGAGGAGGGTACGGGGGAGACCCAGTACTTC
TRBJ2-1,.,TRBV5-1,TRBD2,CASSLAGGRGAYNEQFF,TGCGCCAGCAGCTTGGCCGGCGGGAGGGGGGCCTACAATGAGCAGTTCTTC
TRBJ1-1,.,TRBV13,.,CASSSPGDTEAFF,TGTGCCAGCAGCTCACCCGGAGACACTGAAGCTTTCTTT
TRBJ1-5,.,TRBV5-4,TRBD1,CASSFGTGDNQPQHF,TGTGCCAGCAGCTTCGGGACAGGGGACAATCAGCCCCAGCATTTT
TRBJ2-7,.,TRBV11-2,TRBD2,CASSPLGAGELYEQYF,TGTGCCAGCAGCCCCCTAGGGGCGGGAGAGCTCTACGAGCAGTACTTC
TRBJ1-4,.,TRBV6-5,.,CASSPHSRIEKLFF,TGTGCCAGCAGTCCTCATAGCCGGATTGAAAAACTGTTTTTT
TRBJ2-5,.,TRBV10-2,.,CASSESRHRQETQYF,TGCGCCAGCAGTGAGTCTAGGCACCGCCAAGAGACCCAGTACTTC
TRBJ1-2,.,TRBV5-8,TRBD1,CASSFRQGGYGYTF,TGTGCCAGCAGCTTTAGACAGGGGGGCTATGGCTACACCTTC
TRBJ2-7,.,TRBV4-1,TRBD2,CASSTLAGTYEQYF,TGCGCCAGCAGCACACTAGCGGGGACTTACGAGCAGTACTTC
TRBJ2-7,.,TRBV6-6,.,CASSVRETYEQYF,TGTGCCAGCAGTGTGAGGGAGACCTACGAGCAGTACTTC
TRBJ2-5,.,TRBV7-2,TRBD1,CASSPGTGYQETQYF,TGTGCCAGCAGCCCCGGGACAGGGTACCAAGAGACCCAGTACTTC
TRBJ1-2,.,TRBV7-2,.,CASSRETQGPYGYTF,TGTGCCAGCAGCCGCGAAACTCAGGGGCCCTATGGCTACACCTTC
TRBJ1-2,.,TRBV7-6,TRBD1,CASSLLIGGQDGYTF,TGTGCCAGCAGCTTACTCATAGGGGGACAGGATGGCTACACCTTC
TRBJ2-1,once,TRBV5-4,.,CASSLSWGVHEQFF,TGTGCCAGCAGCTTATCCTGGGGAGTACATGAGCAGTTCTTC
TRBJ2-1,.,TRBV9,.,CASSPVSNEQFF,TGTGCCAGCAGCCCGGTCAGCAATGAGCAGTTCTTC
TRBJ2-7,.,TRBV11-2,.,CASSSLSGLAGYEQYF,TGTGCCAGCAGCTCTCTATCGGGGCTAGCTGGATACGAGCAGTACTTC
TRBJ2-7,.,TRBV4-1,.,CASSPYPGDEQYF,TGCGCCAGCAGCCCCTACCCAGGAGACGAGCAGTACTTC
TRBJ2-7,.,TRBV27,.,CASSLTSVGYEQYF,TGTGCCAGCAGTTTAACCTCCGTCGGGTACGAGCAGTACTTC
TRBJ2-1,.,TRBV27,TRBD1,CASSRRQGNNEQFF,TGTGCCAGCAGCCGCCGACAGGGTAACAATGAGCAGTTCTTC
TRBJ2-3,.,TRBV11-2,.,CASSLQDTQYF,TGTGCCAGCAGCTTACAAGATACGCAGTATTTT
TRBJ1-5,.,TRBV30,TRBD1,CAWDSGQGENQPQHF,TGTGCCTGGGACTCGGGACAGGGAGAAAATCAGCCCCAGCATTTT
TRBJ1-1,once,TRBV6-5,TRBD1,CASTPTGLNTEAFF,TGTGCCAGCACCCCGACAGGGTTAAACACTGAAGCTTTCTTT
TRBJ2-1,.,TRBV4-1,.,CASSQGALGVNEQFF,TGCGCCAGCAGCCAAGGGGCTCTAGGGGTGAATGAGCAGTTCTTC
TRBJ2-2,.,TRBV6-5,TRBD1,CASSYGQGASGELFF,TGTGCCAGCAGTTACGGACAGGGGGCGTCCGGGGAGCTGTTTTTT
TRBJ2-5,.,TRBV7-2,.,CASSLRDYQETQYF,TGTGCCAGCAGCCTCCGGGACTACCAAGAGACCCAGTACTTC
TRBJ1-2,.,TRBV9,.,CAPLGGPYGYTF,TGTGCTCCTCTTGGGGGTCCTTATGGCTACACCTTC
TRBJ2-7,once,TRBV2,TRBD1,CASSVGQAYEQYF,TGTGCCAGCAGCGTGGGACAGGCCTACGAGCAGTACTTC
TRBJ1-4,.,TRBV2,.,CASSEGAGPNEKLFF,TGTGCCAGCAGTGAAGGGGCAGGCCCTAATGAAAAACTGTTTTTT
TRBJ1-1,.,TRBV5-8,.,CASSFSGLPEAFF,TGTGCCAGCAGCTTCTCTGGTCTCCCTGAAGCTTTCTTT
TRBJ1-3,.,TRBV5-4,.,CASSLEARGSGNTIYF,TGTGCCAGCAGCTTGGAGGCGAGAGGGTCTGGAAACACCATATATTTT
TRBJ2-5,.,TRBV9,.,CASSVGLYQETQYF,TGTGCCAGCAGCGTAGGATTGTACCAAGAGACCCAGTACTTC
TRBJ1-3,.,TRBV6-6,TRBD1,CASSYGTGGNGNTIYF,TGTGCCAGCAGTTACGGGACAGGGGGCAATGGAAACACCATATATTTT
TRBJ1-5,.,TRBV27,.,CASKRGRRNDQPQHF,TGTGCCAGCAAGAGGGGACGTAGGAACGATCAGCCCCAGCATTTT